This T cell receptor beta chain derives from a study of blood T cell repertoires in COVID-19. Recovery among Cohort 3 donors was established by two negative PCRs, clearance, or symptom resolution. CDR3 length: 15 residues. Trimming cost V 5 bases and J 1 base, with 14 bases left between them. Germline V lookup: CDR1 SGHAT, CDR2 FQNNGV. Generated by immunoSEQ multiplex PCR, the TCRdb table keeps only in-frame clones and is missing some. The repertoire includes hundreds of thousands of clones, around 90% of them detected once, and 2% to 3% sits in the top ten. The sequencing input was PBMCs or T cells enriched from blood (not recorded which). The clonotype originates from a man aged 55 to 70 who had recovered from COVID-19. J is TRBJ1-1 and V is TRBV11-2; D is perhaps TRBD1 (6 bases). CDR3 sequence: CASSPRTARNTEAFF. The CDR3 DNA follows: TGTGCCAGCAGCCCCCGGACAGCACGGAACACTGAAGCTTTCTTT.